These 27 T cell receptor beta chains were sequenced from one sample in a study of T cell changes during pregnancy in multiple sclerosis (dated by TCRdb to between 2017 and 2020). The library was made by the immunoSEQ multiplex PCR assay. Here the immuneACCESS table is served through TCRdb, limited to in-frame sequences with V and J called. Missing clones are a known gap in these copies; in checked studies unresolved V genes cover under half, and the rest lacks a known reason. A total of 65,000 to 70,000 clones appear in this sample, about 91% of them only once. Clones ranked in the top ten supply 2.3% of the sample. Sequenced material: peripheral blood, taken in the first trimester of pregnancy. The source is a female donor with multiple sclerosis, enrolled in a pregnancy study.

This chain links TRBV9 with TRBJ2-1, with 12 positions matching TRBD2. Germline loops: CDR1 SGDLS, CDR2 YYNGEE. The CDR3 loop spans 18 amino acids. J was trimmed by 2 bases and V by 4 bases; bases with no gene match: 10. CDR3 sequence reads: CASSSRWTSGIPYNEQFF. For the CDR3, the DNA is TGTGCCAGCAGCTCCCGTTGGACTAGCGGGATCCCCTACAATGAGCAGTTCTTC.

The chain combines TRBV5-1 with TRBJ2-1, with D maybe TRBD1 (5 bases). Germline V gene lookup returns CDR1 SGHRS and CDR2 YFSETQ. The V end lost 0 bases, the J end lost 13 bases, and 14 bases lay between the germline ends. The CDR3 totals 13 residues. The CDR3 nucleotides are TGCGCCAGCAGCTTGGGTGGGGCCCAGGATCAGTTCTTC. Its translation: CASSLGGAQDQFF.

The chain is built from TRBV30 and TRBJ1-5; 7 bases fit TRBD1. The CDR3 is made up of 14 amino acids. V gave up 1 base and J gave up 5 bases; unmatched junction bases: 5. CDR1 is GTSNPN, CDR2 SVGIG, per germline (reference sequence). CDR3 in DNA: TGTGCCTGGAGTGGGGGACAGTCAGATCAGCCCCAGCATTTT. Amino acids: CAWSGGQSDQPQHF.

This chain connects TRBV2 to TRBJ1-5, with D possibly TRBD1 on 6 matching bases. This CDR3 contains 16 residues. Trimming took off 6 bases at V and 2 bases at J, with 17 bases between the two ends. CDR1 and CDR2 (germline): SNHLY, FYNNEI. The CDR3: CASRDSRQARNQPQHF. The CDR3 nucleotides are TGTGCCAGCAGAGATTCAAGACAGGCACGCAATCAGCCCCAGCATTTT.

The CDR3 DNA reads TGTGCCAGCAGCCCCTTGAGCGGAACAGATACGCAGTATTTT. It codes for CASSPLSGTDTQYF. The rearrangement links TRBV9 to TRBJ2-3, with a weak D call TRBD2 (5 bases). V was clipped by 4 bases and J by 3 bases, with 12 bases between them. The germline V gene has CDR1 SGDLS and CDR2 YYNGEE. The CDR3 runs to 14 residues. Complete variable domain (other parts from reference TRBV9 and TRBJ2-3): DSGVTQTPKHLITATGQRVTLRCSPRSGDLSVYWYQQSLDQGLQFLIQYYNGEERAKGNILERFSAQQFPDLHSELNLSSLELGDSALYFCASSPLSGTDTQYFGPGTRLTVL.

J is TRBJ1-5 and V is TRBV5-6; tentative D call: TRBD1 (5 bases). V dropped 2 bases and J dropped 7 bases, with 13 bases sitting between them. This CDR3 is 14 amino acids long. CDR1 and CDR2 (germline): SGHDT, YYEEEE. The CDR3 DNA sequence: TGTGCCAGCAGCTTTTTGTCCGGGGGACAGCCCCAGCATTTT. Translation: CASSFLSGGQPQHF.

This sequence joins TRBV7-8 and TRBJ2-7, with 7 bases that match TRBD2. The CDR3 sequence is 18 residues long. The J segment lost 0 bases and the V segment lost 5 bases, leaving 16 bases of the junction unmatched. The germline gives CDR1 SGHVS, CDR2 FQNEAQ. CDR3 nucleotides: TGTGCCAGCAGCCCCCTGGTCGGAGGAGCGGGATACTCCTACGAGCAGTACTTC. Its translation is CASSPLVGGAGYSYEQYF.

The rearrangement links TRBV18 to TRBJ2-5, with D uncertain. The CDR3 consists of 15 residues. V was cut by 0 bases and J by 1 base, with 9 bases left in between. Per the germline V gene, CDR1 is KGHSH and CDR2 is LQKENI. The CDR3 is CASSPPVASQETQYF. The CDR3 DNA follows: TGTGCCAGCTCACCACCGGTGGCTTCCCAAGAGACCCAGTACTTC.

CDR3 loop: CAIGQGLGNTIYF. The CDR3 bases are TGTGCCATCGGACAGGGGTTAGGAAACACCATATATTTT. This chain uses TRBV10-3 with TRBJ1-3; 9 bases line up with TRBD1. The ends lost 8 bases at V and 4 bases at J; junction bases unmatched: 3. The CDR3 consists of 13 residues. The germline V gene encodes CDR1 ENHRY and CDR2 SYGVKD.

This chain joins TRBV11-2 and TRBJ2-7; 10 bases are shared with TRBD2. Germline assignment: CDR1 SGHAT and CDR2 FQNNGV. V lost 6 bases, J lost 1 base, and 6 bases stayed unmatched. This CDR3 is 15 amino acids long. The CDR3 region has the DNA TGTGCCAGCAGTTTAACTAGCGGGATTTCCTACGAGCAGTACTTC. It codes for CASSLTSGISYEQYF. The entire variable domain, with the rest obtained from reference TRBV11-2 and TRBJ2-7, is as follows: EAGVAQSPRYKIIEKRQSVAFWCNPISGHATLYWYQQILGQGPKLLIQFQNNGVVDDSQLPKDRFSAERLKGVDSTLKIQPAKLEDSAVYLCASSLTSGISYEQYFGPGTRLTVT.

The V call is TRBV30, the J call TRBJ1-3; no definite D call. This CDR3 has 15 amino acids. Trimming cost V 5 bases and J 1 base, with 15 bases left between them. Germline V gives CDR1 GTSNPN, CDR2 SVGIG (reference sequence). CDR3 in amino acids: CAWSGFIFSGNTIYF. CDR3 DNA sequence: TGTGCCTGGTCGGGATTTATATTTTCTGGAAACACCATATATTTT. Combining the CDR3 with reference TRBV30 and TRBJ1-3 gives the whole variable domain SQTIHQWPATLVQPVGSPLSLECTVEGTSNPNLYWYRQAAGRGLQLLFYSVGIGQISSEVPQNLSASRPQDRQFILSSKKLLLSDSGFYLCAWSGFIFSGNTIYFGEGSWLTVV.

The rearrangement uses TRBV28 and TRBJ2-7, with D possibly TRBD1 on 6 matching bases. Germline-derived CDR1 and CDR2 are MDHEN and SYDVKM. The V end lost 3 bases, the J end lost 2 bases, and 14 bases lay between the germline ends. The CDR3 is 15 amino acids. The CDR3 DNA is TGTGCCAGCAGTTTCAGTGCGAACAGGGCCTACGAGCAGTACTTC. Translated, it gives CASSFSANRAYEQYF.

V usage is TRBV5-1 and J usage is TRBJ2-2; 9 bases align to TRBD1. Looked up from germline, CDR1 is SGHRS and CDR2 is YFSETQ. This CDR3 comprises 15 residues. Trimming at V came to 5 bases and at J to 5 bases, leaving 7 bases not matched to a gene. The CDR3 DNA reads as TGCGCCAGCAGACCGTACGGGACAGGGACCGGGGAGCTGTTTTTT. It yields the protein CASRPYGTGTGELFF.

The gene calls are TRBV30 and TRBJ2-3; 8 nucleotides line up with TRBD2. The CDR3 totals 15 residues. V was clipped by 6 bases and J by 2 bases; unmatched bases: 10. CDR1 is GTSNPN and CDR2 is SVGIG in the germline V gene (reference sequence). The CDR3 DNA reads TGTGCCTGCGGAGGCGGGGGGAGGTCCACAGATACGCAGTATTTT. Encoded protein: CACGGGGRSTDTQYF.

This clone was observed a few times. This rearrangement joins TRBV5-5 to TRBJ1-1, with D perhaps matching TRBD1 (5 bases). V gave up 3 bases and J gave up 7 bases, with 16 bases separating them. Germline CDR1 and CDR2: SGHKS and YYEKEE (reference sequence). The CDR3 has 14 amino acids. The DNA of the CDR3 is TGTGCCAGCAGCTCAGGAGGGGCCAGTGGTGAAGCTTTCTTT. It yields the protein CASSSGGASGEAFF.

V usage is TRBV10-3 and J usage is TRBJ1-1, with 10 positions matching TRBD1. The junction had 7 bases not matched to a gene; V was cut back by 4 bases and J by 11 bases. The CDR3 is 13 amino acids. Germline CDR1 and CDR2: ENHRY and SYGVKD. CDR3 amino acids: CAISAGQGERAFF. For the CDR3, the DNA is TGTGCCATCAGTGCCGGACAGGGGGAGCGGGCTTTCTTT.

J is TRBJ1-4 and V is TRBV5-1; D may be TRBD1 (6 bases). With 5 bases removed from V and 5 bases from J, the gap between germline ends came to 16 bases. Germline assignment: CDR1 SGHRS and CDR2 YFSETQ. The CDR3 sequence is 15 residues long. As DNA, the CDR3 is TGCGCCAGCAGTGCAGGGGCACCACGAAATGAAAAACTGTTTTTT. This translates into CASSAGAPRNEKLFF.

CDR3 sequence reads: CAWSVQYGYTF. Here the CDR3 DNA reads TGTGCCTGGAGTGTACAATATGGCTACACCTTC. The chain has TRBV30 and TRBJ1-2; D is unclear. The CDR3 runs 11 residues. Germline values: CDR1 GTSNPN, CDR2 SVGIG (reference sequence). The germline V and J ends were trimmed by 0 bases and 5 bases, with 4 bases remaining between them.

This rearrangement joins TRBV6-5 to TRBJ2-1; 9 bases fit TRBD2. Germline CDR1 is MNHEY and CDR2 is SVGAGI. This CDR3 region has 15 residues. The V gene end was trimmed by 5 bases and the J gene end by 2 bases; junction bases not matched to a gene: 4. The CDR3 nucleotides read TGTGCCAGCAGTGCTTTAGCGGGAGCCTACAATGAGCAGTTCTTC. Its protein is CASSALAGAYNEQFF.

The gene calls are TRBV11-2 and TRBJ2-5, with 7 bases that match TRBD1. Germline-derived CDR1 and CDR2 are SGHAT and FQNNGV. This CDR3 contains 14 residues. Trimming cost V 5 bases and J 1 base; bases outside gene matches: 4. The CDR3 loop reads CASSLQGTQETQYF. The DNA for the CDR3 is TGTGCCAGCAGCCTACAGGGGACCCAAGAGACCCAGTACTTC.

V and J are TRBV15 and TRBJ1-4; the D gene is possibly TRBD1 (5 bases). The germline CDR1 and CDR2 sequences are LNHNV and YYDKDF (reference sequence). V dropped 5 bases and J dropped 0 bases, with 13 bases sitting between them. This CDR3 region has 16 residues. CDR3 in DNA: TGTGCCACCAGCTCCCCCCGGGGGGCAACTAATGAAAAACTGTTTTTT. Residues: CATSSPRGATNEKLFF. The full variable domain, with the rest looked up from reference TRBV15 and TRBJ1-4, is DAMVIQNPRYQVTQFGKPVTLSCSQTLNHNVMYWYQQKSSQAPKLLFHYYDKDFNNEADTPDNFQSRRPNTSFCFLDIRSPGLGDTAMYLCATSSPRGATNEKLFFGSGTQLSVL.

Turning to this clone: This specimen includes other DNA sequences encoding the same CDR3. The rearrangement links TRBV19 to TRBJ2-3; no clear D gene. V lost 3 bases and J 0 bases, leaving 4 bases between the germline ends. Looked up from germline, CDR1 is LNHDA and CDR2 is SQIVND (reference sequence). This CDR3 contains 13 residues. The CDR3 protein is CASSIQSTDTQYF. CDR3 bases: TGTGCCAGTAGTATCCAGAGCACAGATACGCAGTATTTT.

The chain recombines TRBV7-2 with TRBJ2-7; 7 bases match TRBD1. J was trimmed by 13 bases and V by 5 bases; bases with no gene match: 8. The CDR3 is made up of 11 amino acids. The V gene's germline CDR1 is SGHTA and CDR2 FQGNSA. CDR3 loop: CASSPRDSLYF. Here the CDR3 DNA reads TGTGCCAGCAGCCCCCGGGACAGCCTATACTTC.

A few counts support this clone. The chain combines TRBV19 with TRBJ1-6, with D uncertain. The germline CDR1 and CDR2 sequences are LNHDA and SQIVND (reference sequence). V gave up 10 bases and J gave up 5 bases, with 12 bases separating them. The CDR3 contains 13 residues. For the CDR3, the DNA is TGTGCCACCCAGACGGGAAATAATTCACCCCTCCACTTT. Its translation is CATQTGNNSPLHF.

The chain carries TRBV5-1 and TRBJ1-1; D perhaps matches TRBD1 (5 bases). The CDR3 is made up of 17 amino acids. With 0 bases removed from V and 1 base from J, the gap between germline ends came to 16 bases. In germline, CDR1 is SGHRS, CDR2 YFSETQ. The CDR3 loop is CASSLGWAGRPNTEAFF. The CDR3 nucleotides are TGCGCCAGCAGCTTGGGGTGGGCGGGACGGCCGAACACTGAAGCTTTCTTT.

CDR3 in amino acids: CASSLCLAGRCTDTQYF. As DNA, the CDR3 is TGTGCCAGCAGCTTGTGTCTAGCGGGGAGATGCACAGATACGCAGTATTTT. J is TRBJ2-3 and V is TRBV7-9; 9 bases fit TRBD2. The CDR3 spans 17 residues. Germline V CDR1 and CDR2: SEHNR, FQNEAQ (reference sequence). V lost 3 bases to trimming and J lost 1 base; unmatched junction nucleotides: 8.

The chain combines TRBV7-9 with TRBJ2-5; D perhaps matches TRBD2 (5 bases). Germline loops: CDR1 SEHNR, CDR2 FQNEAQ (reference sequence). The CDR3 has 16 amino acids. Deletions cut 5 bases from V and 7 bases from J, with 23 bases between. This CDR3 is CASSPNTDPRGSTQYF. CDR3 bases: TGTGCCAGCAGCCCAAACACCGATCCCCGAGGGTCGACCCAGTACTTC.